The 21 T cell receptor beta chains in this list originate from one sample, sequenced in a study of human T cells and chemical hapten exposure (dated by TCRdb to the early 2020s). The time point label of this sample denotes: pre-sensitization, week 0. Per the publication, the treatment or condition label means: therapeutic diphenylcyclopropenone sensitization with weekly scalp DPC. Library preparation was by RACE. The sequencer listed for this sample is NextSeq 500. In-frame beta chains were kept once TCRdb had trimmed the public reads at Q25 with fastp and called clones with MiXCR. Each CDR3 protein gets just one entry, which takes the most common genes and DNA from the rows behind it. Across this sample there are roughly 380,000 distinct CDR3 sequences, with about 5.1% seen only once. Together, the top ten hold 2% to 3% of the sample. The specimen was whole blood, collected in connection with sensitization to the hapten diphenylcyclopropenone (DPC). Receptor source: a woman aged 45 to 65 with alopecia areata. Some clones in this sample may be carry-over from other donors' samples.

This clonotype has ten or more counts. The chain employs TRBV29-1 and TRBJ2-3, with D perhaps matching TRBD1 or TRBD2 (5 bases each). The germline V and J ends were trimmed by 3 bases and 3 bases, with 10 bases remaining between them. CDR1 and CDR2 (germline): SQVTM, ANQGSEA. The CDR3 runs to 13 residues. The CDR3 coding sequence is TGCAGCGTTGAGGGGGAGAGGACAGATACGCAGTATTTT. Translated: CSVEGERTDTQYF.

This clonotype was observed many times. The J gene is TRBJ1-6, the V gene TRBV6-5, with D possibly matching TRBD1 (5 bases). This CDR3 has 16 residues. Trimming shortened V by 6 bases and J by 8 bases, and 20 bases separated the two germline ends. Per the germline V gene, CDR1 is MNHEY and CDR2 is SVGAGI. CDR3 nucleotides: TGTGCCAGCAGGTATACAGGTCTCCGGCCGGATTCACCCCTCCACTTT. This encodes CASRYTGLRPDSPLHF.

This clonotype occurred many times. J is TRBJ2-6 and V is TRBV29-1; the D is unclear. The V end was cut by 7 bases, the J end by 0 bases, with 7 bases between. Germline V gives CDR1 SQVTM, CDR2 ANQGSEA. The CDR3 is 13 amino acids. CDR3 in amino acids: CSAAGSGANVLTF. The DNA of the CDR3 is TGCAGCGCGGCTGGCTCTGGGGCCAACGTCCTGACTTTC.

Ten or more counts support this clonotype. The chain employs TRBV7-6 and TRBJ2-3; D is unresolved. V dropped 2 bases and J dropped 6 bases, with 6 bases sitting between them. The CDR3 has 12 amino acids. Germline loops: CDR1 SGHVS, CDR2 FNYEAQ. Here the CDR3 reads CASSLFLDTQYF. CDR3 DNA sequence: TGTGCCAGCAGCTTATTTTTGGATACGCAGTATTTT.

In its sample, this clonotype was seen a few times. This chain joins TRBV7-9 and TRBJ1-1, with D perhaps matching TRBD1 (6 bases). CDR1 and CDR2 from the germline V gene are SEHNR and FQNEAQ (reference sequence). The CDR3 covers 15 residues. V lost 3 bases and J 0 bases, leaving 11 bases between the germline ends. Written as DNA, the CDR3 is TGTGCCAGCAGCTTGGGACAACGAATGAACACTGAAGCTTTCTTT. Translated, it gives CASSLGQRMNTEAFF.

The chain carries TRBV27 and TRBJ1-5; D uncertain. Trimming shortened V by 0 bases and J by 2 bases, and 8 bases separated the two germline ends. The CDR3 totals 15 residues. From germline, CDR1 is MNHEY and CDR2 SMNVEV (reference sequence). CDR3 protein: CASSLSFQGNQPQHF. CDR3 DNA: TGTGCCAGCAGTTTATCTTTCCAGGGCAATCAGCCCCAGCATTTT.

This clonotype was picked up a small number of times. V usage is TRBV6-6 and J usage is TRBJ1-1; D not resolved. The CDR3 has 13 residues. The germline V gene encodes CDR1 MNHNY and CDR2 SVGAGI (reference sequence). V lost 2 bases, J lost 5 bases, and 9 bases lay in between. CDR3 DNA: TGTGCCAGCAGTTACGTGGGGAAGACTGAAGCTTTCTTT. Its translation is CASSYVGKTEAFF.

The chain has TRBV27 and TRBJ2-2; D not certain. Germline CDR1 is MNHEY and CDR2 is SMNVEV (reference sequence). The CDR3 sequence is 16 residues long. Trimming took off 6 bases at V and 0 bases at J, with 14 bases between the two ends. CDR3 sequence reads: CASSSPPGANTGELFF. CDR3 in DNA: TGTGCCAGCAGCTCACCCCCGGGCGCGAACACCGGGGAGCTGTTTTTT.

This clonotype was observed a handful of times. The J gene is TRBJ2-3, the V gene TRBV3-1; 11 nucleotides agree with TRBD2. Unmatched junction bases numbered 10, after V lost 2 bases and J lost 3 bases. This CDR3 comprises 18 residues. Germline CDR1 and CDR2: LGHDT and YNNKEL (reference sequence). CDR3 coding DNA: TGTGCCAGCAGCCAACCTATTGACATAGCGGGAGGGACAGATACGCAGTATTTT. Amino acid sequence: CASSQPIDIAGGTDTQYF.

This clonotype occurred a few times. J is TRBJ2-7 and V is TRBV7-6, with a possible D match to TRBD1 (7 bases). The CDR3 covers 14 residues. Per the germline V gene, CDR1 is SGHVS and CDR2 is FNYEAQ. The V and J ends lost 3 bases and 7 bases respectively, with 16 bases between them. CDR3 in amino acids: CASSFLEGAGEQYF. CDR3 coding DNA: TGTGCCAGCAGCTTCCTTGAGGGGGCGGGGGAGCAGTACTTC. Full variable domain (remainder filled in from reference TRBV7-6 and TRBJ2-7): GAGVSQSPRYKVTKRGQDVALRCDPISGHVSLYWYRQALGQGPEFLTYFNYEAQQDKSGLPNDRFSAERPEGSISTLTIQRTEQRDSAMYRCASSFLEGAGEQYFGPGTRLTVT.

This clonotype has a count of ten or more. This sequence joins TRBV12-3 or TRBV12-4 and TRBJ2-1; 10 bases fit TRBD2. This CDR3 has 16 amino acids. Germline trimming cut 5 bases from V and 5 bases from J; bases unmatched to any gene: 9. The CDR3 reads CASSGGLADFNNEQFF. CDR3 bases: TGTGCCAGCAGTGGAGGACTAGCGGACTTCAACAATGAGCAGTTCTTC.

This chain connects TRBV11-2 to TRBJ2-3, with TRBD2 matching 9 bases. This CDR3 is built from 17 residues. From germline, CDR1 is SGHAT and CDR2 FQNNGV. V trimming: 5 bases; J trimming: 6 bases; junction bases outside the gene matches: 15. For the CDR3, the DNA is TGTGCCAGCAGCCCAGGGACTAGCTTTGTTCGTGCGGATACGCAGTATTTT. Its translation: CASSPGTSFVRADTQYF. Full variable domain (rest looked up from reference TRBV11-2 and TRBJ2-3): EAGVAQSPRYKIIEKRQSVAFWCNPISGHATLYWYQQILGQGPKLLIQFQNNGVVDDSQLPKDRFSAERLKGVDSTLKIQPAKLEDSAVYLCASSPGTSFVRADTQYFGPGTRLTVL.

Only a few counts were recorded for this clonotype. The chain's CDR3 is CATSRDWDTNDGYTF. For the CDR3, the DNA is TGTGCCACCAGCAGAGATTGGGACACCAACGATGGCTACACCTTC. The chain couples TRBV15 to TRBJ1-2; D perhaps matches TRBD1 (6 bases). Germline V gene lookup returns CDR1 LNHNV and CDR2 YYDKDF (reference sequence). Between the trimmed V and J ends, which lost 0 bases and 6 bases, there was a span of 14 bases. The CDR3 covers 15 residues.

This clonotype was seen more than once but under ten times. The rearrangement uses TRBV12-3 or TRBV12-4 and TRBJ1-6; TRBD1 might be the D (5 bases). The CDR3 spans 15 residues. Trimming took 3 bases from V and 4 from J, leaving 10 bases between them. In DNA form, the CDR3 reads TGTGCCAGCAGTTTTGGGGGAACTTATAATTCACCCCTCCACTTT. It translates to CASSFGGTYNSPLHF.

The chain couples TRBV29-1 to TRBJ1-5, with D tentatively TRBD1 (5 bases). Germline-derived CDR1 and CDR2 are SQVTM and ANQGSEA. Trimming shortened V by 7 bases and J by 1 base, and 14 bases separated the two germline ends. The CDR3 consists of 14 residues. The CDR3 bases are TGCAGCGCCAGGACGGGGGAGAGCAATCAGCCCCAGCATTTT. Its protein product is CSARTGESNQPQHF.

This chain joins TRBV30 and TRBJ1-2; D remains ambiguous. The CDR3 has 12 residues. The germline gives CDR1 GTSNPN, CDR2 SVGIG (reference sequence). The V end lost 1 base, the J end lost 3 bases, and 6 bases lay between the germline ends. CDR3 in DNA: TGTGCCTGGAGTGGAAGGTACTATGGCTACACCTTC. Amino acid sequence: CAWSGRYYGYTF.

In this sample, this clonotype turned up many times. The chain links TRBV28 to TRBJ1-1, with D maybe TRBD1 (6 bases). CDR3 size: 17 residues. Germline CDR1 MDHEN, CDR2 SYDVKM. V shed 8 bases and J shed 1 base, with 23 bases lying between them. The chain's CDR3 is CASVWTRAGDSNTEAFF. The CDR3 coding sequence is TGTGCCAGCGTTTGGACCCGAGCAGGGGACTCGAACACTGAAGCTTTCTTT.

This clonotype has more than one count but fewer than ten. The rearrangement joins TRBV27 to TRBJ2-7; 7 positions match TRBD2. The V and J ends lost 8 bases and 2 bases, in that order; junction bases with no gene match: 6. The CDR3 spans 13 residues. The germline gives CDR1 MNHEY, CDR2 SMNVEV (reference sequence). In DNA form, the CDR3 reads TGTGCCAGCTCGATGGGGGGGGCCTACGAGCAGTACTTC. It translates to CASSMGGAYEQYF.

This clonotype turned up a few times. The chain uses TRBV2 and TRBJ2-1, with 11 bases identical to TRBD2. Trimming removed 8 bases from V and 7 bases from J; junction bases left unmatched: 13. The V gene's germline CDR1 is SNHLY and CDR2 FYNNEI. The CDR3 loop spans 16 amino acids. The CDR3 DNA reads TGTGCCAGCCTTCGCGTGACTAGCGGGGAGCAGAATGAGCAGTTCTTC. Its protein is CASLRVTSGEQNEQFF.

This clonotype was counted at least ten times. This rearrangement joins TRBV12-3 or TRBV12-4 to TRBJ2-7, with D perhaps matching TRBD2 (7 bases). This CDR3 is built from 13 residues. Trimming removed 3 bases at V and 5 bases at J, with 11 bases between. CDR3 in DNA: TGTGCCAGCAGTTTGGGGGGGGGCGACGAGCAGTACTTC. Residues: CASSLGGGDEQYF.

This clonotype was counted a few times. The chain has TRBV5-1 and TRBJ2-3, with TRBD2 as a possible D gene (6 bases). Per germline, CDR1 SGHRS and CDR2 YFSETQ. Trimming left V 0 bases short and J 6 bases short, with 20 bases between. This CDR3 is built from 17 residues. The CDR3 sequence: CASSLASGGVAQDTQYF. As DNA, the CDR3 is TGCGCCAGCAGCTTGGCCTCTGGCGGGGTGGCTCAGGATACGCAGTATTTT. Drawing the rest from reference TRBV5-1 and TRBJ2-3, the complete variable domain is KAGVTQTPRYLIKTRGQQVTLSCSPISGHRSVSWYQQTPGQGLQFLFEYFSETQRNKGNFPGRFSGRQFSNSRSEMNVSTLELGDSALYLCASSLASGGVAQDTQYFGPGTRLTVL.